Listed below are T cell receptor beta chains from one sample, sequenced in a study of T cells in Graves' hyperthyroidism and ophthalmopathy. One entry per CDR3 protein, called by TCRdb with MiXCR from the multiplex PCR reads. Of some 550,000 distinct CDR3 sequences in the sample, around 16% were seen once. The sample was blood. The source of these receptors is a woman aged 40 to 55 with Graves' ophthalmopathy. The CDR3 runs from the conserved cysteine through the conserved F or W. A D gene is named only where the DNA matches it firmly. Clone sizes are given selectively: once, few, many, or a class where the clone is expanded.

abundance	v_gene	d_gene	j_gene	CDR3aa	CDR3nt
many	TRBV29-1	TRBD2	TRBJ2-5	CSVAAGLAGETQYF	TGCAGCGTTGCGGCGGGACTAGCGGGAGAGACCCAGTACTTC
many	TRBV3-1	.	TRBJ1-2	CASTFDGTNYGYTF	TGTGCCAGCACTTTCGACGGAACAAACTATGGCTACACCTTC
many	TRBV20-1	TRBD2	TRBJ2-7	CSARDQGRGAGYEQYF	TGCAGTGCTAGAGATCAAGGGAGGGGAGCGGGCTACGAGCAGTACTTC
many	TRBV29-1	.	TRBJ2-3	CSVEDLSVSTDTQYF	TGCAGCGTTGAAGATCTGAGCGTTAGCACAGATACGCAGTATTTT
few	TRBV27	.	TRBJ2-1	CASSLSGSHEQFF	TGTGCCAGCAGTTTGAGTGGGAGTCATGAGCAGTTCTTC
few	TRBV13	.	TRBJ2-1	CASSKSRPMHEQFF	TGTGCCAGCAGCAAATCGAGACCTATGCATGAGCAGTTCTTC
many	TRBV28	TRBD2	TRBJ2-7	CASSRGTSGTYEQYF	TGTGCCAGCAGTCGCGGGACTAGCGGTACCTACGAGCAGTACTTC
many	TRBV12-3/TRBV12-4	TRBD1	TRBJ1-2	CASSRDRNYGYTF	TGTGCCAGCAGTCGGGACAGAAACTATGGCTACACCTTC
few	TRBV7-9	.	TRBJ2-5	CASSLIGGDASETQYF	TGTGCCAGCAGCTTAATTGGAGGGGACGCCTCAGAGACCCAGTACTTC
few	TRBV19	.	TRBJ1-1	CASSIMGFENTEAFF	TGTGCCAGTAGTATAATGGGATTCGAGAACACTGAAGCTTTCTTT
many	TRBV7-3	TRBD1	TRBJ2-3	CASSQRGQGAFADTQYF	TGTGCCAGCAGCCAAAGGGGCCAGGGGGCGTTCGCAGATACGCAGTATTTT
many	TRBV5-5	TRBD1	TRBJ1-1	CASSQSGTGITEAFF	TGTGCCAGCAGCCAGTCCGGGACAGGGATAACTGAAGCTTTCTTT
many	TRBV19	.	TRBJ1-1	CASSIQGVNTEAFF	TGTGCCAGCAGTATACAGGGAGTGAACACTGAAGCTTTCTTT
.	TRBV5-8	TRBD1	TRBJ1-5	CASSNYQGVGNQPQHF	TGTGCCAGCAGTAACTACCAGGGGGTCGGCAATCAGCCCCAGCATTTT
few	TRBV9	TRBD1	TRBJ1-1	CASSVGTGVDTEAFF	TGTGCCAGCAGCGTAGGTACAGGGGTGGACACTGAAGCTTTCTTT
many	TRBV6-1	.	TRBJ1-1	CASKSGGNTEAFF	TGTGCCAGCAAATCGGGGGGGAACACTGAAGCTTTCTTT
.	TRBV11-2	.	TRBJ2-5	CASSSAPGGETQYF	TGCGCCAGCAGCTCAGCGCCCGGAGGAGAGACCCAGTACTTC
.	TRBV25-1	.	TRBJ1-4	CASSEIGRADNEKLFF	TGTGCCAGCAGTGAAATTGGGCGGGCAGACAATGAAAAACTGTTTTTT
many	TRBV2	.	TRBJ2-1	CASMPGGIDEQFF	TGTGCCAGCATGCCGGGCGGCATCGATGAGCAGTTCTTC
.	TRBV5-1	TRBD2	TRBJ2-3	CASSYGTSGTVDTQYF	TGCGCCAGCAGCTACGGGACTAGCGGGACGGTGGATACGCAGTATTTT
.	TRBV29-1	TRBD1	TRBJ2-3	CSVVQGADYTQYF	TGCAGCGTTGTGCAGGGGGCCGATTATACGCAGTATTTT
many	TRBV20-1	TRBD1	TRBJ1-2	CSAKGTADLYGYTF	TGCAGTGCAAAAGGGACAGCCGATCTCTATGGCTACACCTTC
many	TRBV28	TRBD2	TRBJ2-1	CASSSRGLAGRFNEQFF	TGTGCCAGCAGTTCTCGCGGACTAGCGGGACGTTTCAATGAGCAGTTCTTC
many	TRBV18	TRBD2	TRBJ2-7	CASSPVPTSVYEQYF	TGTGCCAGCTCACCAGTCCCGACTAGCGTCTACGAGCAGTACTTC
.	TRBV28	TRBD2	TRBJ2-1	CASSLSVERGLGNEQFF	TGTGCCAGCAGCCTATCTGTCGAGCGGGGACTCGGGAATGAGCAGTTCTTC
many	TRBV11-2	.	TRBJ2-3	CASSSPRGLVDTQYF	TGTGCCAGCAGCTCGCCCCGGGGGCTGGTAGATACGCAGTATTTT
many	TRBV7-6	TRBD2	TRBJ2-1	CASSFGTSGSSGQFF	TGTGCCAGCAGCTTCGGGACTAGCGGGAGTAGTGGGCAGTTCTTC
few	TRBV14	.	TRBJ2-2	CASSQDMRAGELFF	TGTGCCAGCAGCCAAGATATGAGGGCCGGGGAGCTGTTTTTT
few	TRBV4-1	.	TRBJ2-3	CASSQSVGGTDTQYF	TGCGCCAGCAGCCAAAGTGTAGGAGGCACAGATACGCAGTATTTT
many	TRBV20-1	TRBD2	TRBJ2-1	CSASISSGRARNNEQFF	TGCAGTGCTAGTATTTCTAGCGGGAGGGCCCGTAACAATGAGCAGTTCTTC
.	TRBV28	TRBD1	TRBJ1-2	CAGSADREDYGYTF	TGTGCCGGCAGTGCGGACAGGGAAGACTATGGCTACACCTTC
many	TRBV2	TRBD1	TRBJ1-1	CASIGQGSAEAFF	TGTGCCAGCATTGGACAGGGAAGCGCTGAAGCTTTCTTT
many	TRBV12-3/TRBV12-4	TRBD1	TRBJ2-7	CASSSGTGAPYEQYF	TGTGCCAGCAGTTCCGGGACAGGGGCACCCTACGAGCAGTACTTC
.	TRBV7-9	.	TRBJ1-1	CASSLAPGASTEAFF	TGTGCCAGCAGCTTAGCGCCGGGGGCGAGCACTGAAGCTTTCTTT
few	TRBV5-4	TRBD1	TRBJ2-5	CASSLRGFETQYF	TGTGCCAGCAGCCTCAGGGGGTTTGAGACCCAGTACTTC
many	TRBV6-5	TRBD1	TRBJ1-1	CASSYPPDRGVSTEAFF	TGTGCCAGCAGTTACCCCCCGGACAGGGGGGTTAGCACTGAAGCTTTCTTT
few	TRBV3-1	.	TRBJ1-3	CASSQVVGSGNTIYF	TGTGCCAGCAGCCAAGTTGTCGGTTCTGGAAACACCATATATTTT
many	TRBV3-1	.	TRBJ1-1	CASSQRGMNLDTEAFF	TGTGCCAGCAGCCAGAGGGGGATGAATTTAGACACTGAAGCTTTCTTT
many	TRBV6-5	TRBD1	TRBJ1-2	CASSYAGTGENGYTF	TGTGCCAGCAGTTATGCCGGGACAGGGGAGAATGGCTACACCTTC
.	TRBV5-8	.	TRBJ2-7	CASSFGDTEQYF	TGTGCCAGCAGCTTTGGGGACACCGAGCAGTACTTC
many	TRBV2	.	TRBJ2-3	CASLTRGSDTQYF	TGTGCCAGCCTGACTAGGGGCAGCGATACGCAGTATTTT
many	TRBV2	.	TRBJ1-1	CASPWGGNTEAFF	TGTGCCAGCCCATGGGGAGGGAACACTGAAGCTTTCTTT
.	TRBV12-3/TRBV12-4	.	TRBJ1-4	CASSLGTEGEKLFF	TGTGCCAGCAGTTTGGGTACGGAAGGTGAAAAACTGTTTTTT